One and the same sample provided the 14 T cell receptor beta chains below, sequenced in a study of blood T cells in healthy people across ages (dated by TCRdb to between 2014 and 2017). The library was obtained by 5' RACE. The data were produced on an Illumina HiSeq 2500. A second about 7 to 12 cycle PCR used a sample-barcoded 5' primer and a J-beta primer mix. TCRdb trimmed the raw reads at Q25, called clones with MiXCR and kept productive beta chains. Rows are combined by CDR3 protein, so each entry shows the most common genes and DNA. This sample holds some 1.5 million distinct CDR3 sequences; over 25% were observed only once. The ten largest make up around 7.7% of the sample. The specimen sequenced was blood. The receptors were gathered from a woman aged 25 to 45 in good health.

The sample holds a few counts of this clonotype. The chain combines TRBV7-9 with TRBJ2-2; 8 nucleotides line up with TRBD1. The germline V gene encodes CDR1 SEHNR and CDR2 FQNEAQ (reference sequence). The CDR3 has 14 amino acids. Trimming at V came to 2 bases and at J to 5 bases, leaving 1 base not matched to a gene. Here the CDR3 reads CASSLRQGTGELFF. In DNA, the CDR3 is TGTGCCAGCAGCTTAAGACAGGGGACCGGGGAGCTGTTTTTT. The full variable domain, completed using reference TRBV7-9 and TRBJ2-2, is DTGVSQNPRHKITKRGQNVTFRCDPISEHNRLYWYRQTLGQGPEFLTYFQNEAQLEKSRLLSDRFSAERPKGSFSTLEIQRTEQGDSAMYLCASSLRQGTGELFFGEGSRLTVL.

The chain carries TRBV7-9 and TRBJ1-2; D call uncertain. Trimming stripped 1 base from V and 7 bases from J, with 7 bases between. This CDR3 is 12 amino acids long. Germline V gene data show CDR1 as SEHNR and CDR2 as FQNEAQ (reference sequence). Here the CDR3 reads CASSLVQAGYTF. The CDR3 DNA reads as TGTGCCAGCAGCTTAGTTCAGGCTGGCTACACCTTC.

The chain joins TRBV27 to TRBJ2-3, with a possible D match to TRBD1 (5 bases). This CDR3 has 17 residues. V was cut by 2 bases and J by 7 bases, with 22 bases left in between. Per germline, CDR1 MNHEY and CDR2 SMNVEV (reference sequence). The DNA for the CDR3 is TGTGCCAGCAGTTTAGCTTGGGGCTCCCCTTTCGGGTATACGCAGTATTTT. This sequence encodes CASSLAWGSPFGYTQYF.

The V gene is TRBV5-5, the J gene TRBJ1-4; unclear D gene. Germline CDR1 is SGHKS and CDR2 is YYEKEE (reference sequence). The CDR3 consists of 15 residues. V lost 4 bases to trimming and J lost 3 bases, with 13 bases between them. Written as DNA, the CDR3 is TGTGCCAGCAGCCCGAGTCAGAGGCCTAATGAAAAACTGTTTTTT. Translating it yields CASSPSQRPNEKLFF.

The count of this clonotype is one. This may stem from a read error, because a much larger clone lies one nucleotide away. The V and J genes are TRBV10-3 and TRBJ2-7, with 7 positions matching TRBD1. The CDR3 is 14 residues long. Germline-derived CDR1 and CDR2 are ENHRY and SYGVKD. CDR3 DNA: TGTACCATCAGGGACAGCCCTTCTACCTACGAGCAGTACTTC. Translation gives CTIRDSPSTYEQYF.

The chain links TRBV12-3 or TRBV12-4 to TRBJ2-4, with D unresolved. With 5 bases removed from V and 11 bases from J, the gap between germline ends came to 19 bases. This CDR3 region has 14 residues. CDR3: CASSAQVEHLVQYF. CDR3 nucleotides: TGTGCCAGCAGTGCCCAAGTGGAGCACTTGGTTCAGTACTTC.

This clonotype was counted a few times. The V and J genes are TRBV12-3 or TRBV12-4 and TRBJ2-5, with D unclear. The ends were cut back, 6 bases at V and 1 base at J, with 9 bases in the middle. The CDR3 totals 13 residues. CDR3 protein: CASRHRSQETQYF. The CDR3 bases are TGTGCCAGCAGACATCGGTCCCAAGAGACCCAGTACTTC.

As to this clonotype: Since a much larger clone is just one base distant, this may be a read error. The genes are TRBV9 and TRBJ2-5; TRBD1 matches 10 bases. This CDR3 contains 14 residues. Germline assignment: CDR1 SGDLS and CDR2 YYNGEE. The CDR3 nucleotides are TGTGCCGGCAGCGATCGGACAGGGGGAGAGACCCAGTACTTC. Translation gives CAGSDRTGGETQYF.

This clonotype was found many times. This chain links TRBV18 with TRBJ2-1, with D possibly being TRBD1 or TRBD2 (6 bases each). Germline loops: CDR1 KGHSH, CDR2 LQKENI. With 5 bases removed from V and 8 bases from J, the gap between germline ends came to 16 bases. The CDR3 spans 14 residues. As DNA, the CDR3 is TGTGCCAGCTCATCACGGACTGGGGGGCATGAGCAGTTCTTC. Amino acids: CASSSRTGGHEQFF.

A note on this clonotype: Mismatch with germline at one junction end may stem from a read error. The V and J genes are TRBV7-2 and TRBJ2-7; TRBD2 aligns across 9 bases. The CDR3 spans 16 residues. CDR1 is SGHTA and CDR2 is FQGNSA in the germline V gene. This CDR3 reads CASSLALSSGIDERYF. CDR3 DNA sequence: TGTGCCAGCAGCTTAGCGCTGTCTAGCGGGATCGACGAGCGGTACTTC.

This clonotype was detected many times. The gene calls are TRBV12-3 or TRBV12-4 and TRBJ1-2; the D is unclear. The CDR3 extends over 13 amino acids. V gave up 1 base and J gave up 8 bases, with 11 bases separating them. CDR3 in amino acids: CASSLGASWGYTF. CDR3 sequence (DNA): TGTGCCAGCAGTTTAGGTGCCTCCTGGGGCTACACCTTC.

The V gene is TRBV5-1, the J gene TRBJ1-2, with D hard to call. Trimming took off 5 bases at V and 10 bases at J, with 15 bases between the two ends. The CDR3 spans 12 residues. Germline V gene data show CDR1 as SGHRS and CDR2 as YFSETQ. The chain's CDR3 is CASSLPGDVYTF. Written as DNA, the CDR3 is TGCGCCAGCAGTTTACCGGGCGACGTCTACACCTTC.

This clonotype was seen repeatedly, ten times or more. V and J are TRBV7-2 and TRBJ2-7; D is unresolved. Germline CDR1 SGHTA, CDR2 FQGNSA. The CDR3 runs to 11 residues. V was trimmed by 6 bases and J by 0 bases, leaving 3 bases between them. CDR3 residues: CASSNSYEQYF. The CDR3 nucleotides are TGTGCCAGCAGTAACTCCTACGAGCAGTACTTC.

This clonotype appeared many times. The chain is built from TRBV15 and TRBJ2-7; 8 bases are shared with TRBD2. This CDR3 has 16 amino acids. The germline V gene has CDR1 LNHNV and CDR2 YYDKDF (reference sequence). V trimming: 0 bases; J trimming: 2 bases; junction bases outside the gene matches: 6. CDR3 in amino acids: CATSRDALAGPYEQYF. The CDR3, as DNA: TGTGCCACCAGCAGAGATGCCCTAGCGGGCCCCTACGAGCAGTACTTC.